This note documents a single T cell receptor beta chain sequence. The antigen remains unidentified. Reasons for excluding patients were uncontrolled infection, other autoimmune disease, pregnancy or lactation. Amplified regions were TCR beta CDR3 sequences from RNA transcripts. The HTBI set primed first-round TCR CDR3 RT-PCR. From the multiplex PCR reads, TCRdb called clonotypes with MiXCR, one entry per CDR3 protein. The sample includes hundreds of thousands of distinct CDR3 sequences, about 45% of them seen just once. Looked up from germline, CDR1 is MNHEY and CDR2 is SMNVEV (reference sequence). V lost 1 base, J lost 8 bases, and 18 bases lay in between. The CDR3 consists of 17 residues. The sample comes from a study of T cells in Graves' hyperthyroidism and ophthalmopathy. Findings and caveats of the study: Peripheral blood also featured most of the thyroid clonotypes expanded above 0.001.

The sequence came from an adult man with Graves' disease, either hyperthyroidism or ophthalmopathy (not recorded which). The V and J genes are TRBV27 and TRBJ1-6; D uncertain. Sequenced input: peripheral blood or thyroid tissue (not recorded which). The CDR3 region is CASSLYGVAVLDSPLHF. CDR3 sequence (DNA): TGTGCCAGCAGTTTATACGGGGTAGCTGTCCTCGATTCACCCCTCCACTTT.